This T cell receptor beta chain is drawn from a study of identical twins. Study observations and caveats: Modelling underestimated the level of out-of-frame TCR alpha sharing observed in monozygotic twins. One should note that invariant MAIT and iNKT cells could partly confound zero-insertion analyses.

A word on this clonotype: Antigen specificity is unknown.

The germline V gene has CDR1 SGHNT and CDR2 YYREEE (reference sequence). The CDR3 totals 17 residues. Trimming took 4 bases from V and 3 from J; bases not matched to a gene: 11. TCRdb passed the 5' RACE reads through MiXCR, listing each CDR3 protein once. The repertoire has about 100,000 distinct CDR3 sequences, 5.9% of them found once; the top ten carry less than 15%. Material for sequencing was memory T cells sorted from blood. The chain employs TRBV5-4 and TRBJ2-7, with 12 nucleotides matching TRBD1. The clonotype was recovered from a woman between 45 and 60 years old in good health. DNA for the CDR3: TGTGCCAGCAGCCCGGGACAGGGGGCGCGGAGTTACTACGAGCAGTACTTC. Its protein is CASSPGQGARSYYEQYF.